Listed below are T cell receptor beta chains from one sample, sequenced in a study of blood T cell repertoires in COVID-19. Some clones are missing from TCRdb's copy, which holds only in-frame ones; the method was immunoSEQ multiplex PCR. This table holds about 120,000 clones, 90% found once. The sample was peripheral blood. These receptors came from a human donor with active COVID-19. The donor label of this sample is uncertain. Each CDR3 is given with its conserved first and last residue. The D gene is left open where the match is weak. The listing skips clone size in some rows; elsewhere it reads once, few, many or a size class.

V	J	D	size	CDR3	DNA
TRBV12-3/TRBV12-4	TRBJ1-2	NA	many	CASSSTANYGYTF	TGTGCCAGCAGCTCGACAGCTAACTATGGCTACACCTTC
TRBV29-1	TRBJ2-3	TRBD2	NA	CSVEGGLVIADTQYF	TGCAGCGTTGAGGGGGGACTAGTAATAGCCGATACGCAGTATTTT
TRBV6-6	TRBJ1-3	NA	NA	CASSYSRKRGDTIYF	TGTGCCAGCAGTTACTCGCGGAAACGGGGGGACACCATATATTTT
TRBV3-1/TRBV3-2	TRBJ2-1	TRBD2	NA	CASSQGGASGVDEQFF	TGTGCCAGCAGCCAAGGGGGTGCTAGCGGGGTGGATGAGCAGTTCTTC
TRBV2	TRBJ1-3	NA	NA	CASSTGTRGNTIYF	TGTGCCAGCAGCACCGGGACAAGGGGAAACACCATATATTTT
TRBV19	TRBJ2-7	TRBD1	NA	CATTGGTSYEQYF	TGTGCCACAACAGGGGGGACCTCCTACGAGCAGTACTTC
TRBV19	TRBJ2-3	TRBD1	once	CASTPGTVTDTQYF	TGTGCCAGTACACCCGGGACAGTAACAGATACGCAGTATTTT
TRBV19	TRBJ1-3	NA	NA	CASSPRGRSGNTIYF	TGTGCCAGTAGCCCGCGGGGTCGCTCTGGAAACACCATATATTTT
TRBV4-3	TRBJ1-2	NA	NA	CASSQEFGDGYGYTF	TGCGCCAGCAGCCAAGAATTCGGGGATGGGTATGGCTACACCTTC
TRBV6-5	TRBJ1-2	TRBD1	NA	CASSYSMGDRYGYTF	TGTGCCAGCAGTTACTCGATGGGGGACAGATATGGCTACACCTTC
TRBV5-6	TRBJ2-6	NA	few	CASSFGSFSGANVLTF	TGTGCCAGCAGTTTCGGGTCCTTCTCTGGGGCCAACGTCCTGACTTTC
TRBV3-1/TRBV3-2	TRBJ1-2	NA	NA	CASSQNVQGIGYTF	TGTGCCAGCAGCCAAAATGTACAGGGAATCGGCTACACCTTC
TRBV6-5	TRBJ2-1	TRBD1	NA	CASRTGTGSYNEQFF	TGTGCCAGCAGAACCGGGACAGGATCCTACAATGAGCAGTTCTTC
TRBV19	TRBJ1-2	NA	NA	CASSYRGNYGYTF	TGTGCCAGTAGTTATCGGGGGAACTATGGCTACACCTTC
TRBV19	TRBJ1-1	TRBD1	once	CASSVGQEFEAFF	TGTGCCAGTAGTGTCGGACAGGAGTTTGAAGCTTTCTTT
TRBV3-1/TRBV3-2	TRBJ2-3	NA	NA	CASSQAAGNTDTQYF	TGTGCCAGCAGCCAAGCGGCGGGGAACACAGATACGCAGTATTTT
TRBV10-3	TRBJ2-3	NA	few	CATRTEYSTDTQYF	TGTGCCACCCGGACAGAGTATAGCACAGATACGCAGTATTTT
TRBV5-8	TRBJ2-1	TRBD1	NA	CASTGTGVYNEQFF	TGTGCCAGCACCGGGACAGGGGTCTACAATGAGCAGTTCTTC
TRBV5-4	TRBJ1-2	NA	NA	CASSFRGTNYGYTF	TGTGCCAGCAGCTTTAGAGGGACAAACTATGGCTACACCTTC
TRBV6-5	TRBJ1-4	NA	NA	CASILRGRDEKLFF	TGTGCCAGCATCCTCAGGGGCCGAGATGAAAAACTGTTTTTT
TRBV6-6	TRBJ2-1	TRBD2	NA	CASSYPTSGGHDEQFF	TGTGCCAGCAGTTACCCGACTAGCGGGGGGCACGATGAGCAGTTCTTC
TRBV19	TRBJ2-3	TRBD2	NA	CASSVGLAGLTDTQYF	TGTGCCAGTAGTGTTGGACTAGCGGGCCTCACAGATACGCAGTATTTT
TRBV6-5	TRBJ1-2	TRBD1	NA	CASKGQGARGYTF	TGTGCCAGCAAAGGGCAGGGGGCTCGGGGCTACACCTTC
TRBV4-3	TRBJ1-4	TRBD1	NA	CASSQDLNQGVRAEKLFF	TGCGCCAGCAGCCAAGACCTCAACCAGGGGGTGAGGGCTGAAAAACTGTTTTTT
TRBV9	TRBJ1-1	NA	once	CASSVRQGFNTEAFF	TGTGCCAGCAGCGTCAGGCAGGGGTTCAACACTGAAGCTTTCTTT
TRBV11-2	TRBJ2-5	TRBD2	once	CASSRRLAGGQETQYF	TGTGCCAGCAGCCGAAGACTAGCGGGGGGACAAGAGACCCAGTACTTC
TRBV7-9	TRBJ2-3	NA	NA	CASSGWGGGTDTQYF	TGTGCCAGCAGCGGATGGGGGGGCGGCACAGATACGCAGTATTTT
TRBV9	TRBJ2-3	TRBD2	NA	CASGFPSGDTDTQYF	TGTGCCAGCGGATTTCCTAGCGGGGACACAGATACGCAGTATTTT
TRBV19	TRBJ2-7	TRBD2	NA	CASSSVGLAGISYEQYF	TGTGCCAGTAGCTCGGTAGGACTAGCGGGGATCTCCTACGAGCAGTACTTC
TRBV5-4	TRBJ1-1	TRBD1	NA	CASSPGQGRTEAFF	TGTGCCAGCAGCCCGGGACAGGGTCGCACTGAAGCTTTCTTT
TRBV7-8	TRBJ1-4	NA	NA	CASSRRTVGEKLFF	TGTGCCAGCAGCCGGAGGACAGTGGGCGAAAAACTGTTTTTT
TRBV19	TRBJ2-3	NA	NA	CASSISGHTDTQYF	TGTGCCAGTAGTATCTCAGGGCACACAGATACGCAGTATTTT
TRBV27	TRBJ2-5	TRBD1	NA	CASSLSGTGSLETQYF	TGTGCCAGCAGTTTATCGGGGACAGGGAGTCTAGAGACCCAGTACTTC
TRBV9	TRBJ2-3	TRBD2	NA	CASSRTILAGGYSTDTQYF	TGTGCCAGCAGCAGAACTATCCTAGCGGGGGGTTATAGCACAGATACGCAGTATTTT
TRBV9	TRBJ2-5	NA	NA	CASSVSPGEARQETQYF	TGTGCCAGCAGCGTTAGCCCGGGGGAGGCCCGCCAAGAGACCCAGTACTTC
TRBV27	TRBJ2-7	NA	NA	CASSSPTRGTYEQYF	TGTGCCAGCAGTTCCCCGACCCGGGGAACCTACGAGCAGTACTTC
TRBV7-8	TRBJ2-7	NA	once	CASSLVIRGSRQYEQYF	TGTGCCAGCAGCTTAGTGATAAGGGGGAGCAGGCAGTACGAGCAGTACTTC
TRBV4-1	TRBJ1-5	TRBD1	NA	CASSQTGTDNQPQHF	TGCGCCAGCAGCCAGACCGGGACAGACAATCAGCCCCAGCATTTT
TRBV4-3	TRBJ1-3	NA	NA	CASSQLGAGNTIYF	TGCGCCAGCAGTCAACTTGGGGCAGGAAACACCATATATTTT
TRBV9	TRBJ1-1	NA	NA	CASSVGQGMNTEAFF	TGTGCCAGCAGCGTAGGTCAGGGGATGAACACTGAAGCTTTCTTT
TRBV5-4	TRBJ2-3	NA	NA	CASSLEVRRANTDTQYF	TGTGCCAGCAGCTTGGAAGTTCGCAGGGCTAACACAGATACGCAGTATTTT
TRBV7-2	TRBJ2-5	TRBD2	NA	CASSLGPSGGAGQETQYF	TGTGCCAGCAGCTTAGGCCCTAGCGGGGGGGCTGGGCAAGAGACCCAGTACTTC